A selection of T cell receptor beta chains follows, all from one sample in a study of cytomegalovirus exposure and HLA in healthy donors. Sequencing was performed with immunoSEQ multiplex PCR; in TCRdb, only in-frame clones are kept and a portion is missing. The sample contains around 100,000 clones, approximately 70% of which appear only once. Sequencing used PBMCs. These receptors were obtained from a young woman in good health and CMV-seropositive. CDR3s include the opening cysteine and the closing phenylalanine or tryptophan. The order of the fields is clone size, D gene, V gene, CDR3 protein. The D gene is left open where the match is weak. A row's size may be missing; if present it is once, few, many or a size class.

abundance: few; d_gene: .; v_gene: TRBV28; CDR3aa: CASSLQQGWGTEAFF
abundance: .; d_gene: TRBD2; v_gene: TRBV7-9; CDR3aa: CASSTGLAATYEQYF
abundance: .; d_gene: TRBD2; v_gene: TRBV27; CDR3aa: CASSPGGRVYEQYF
abundance: .; d_gene: TRBD1; v_gene: TRBV18; CDR3aa: CASSTGGRSSYEQYF
abundance: .; d_gene: .; v_gene: TRBV4-3; CDR3aa: CASSQDGGAEAFF
abundance: .; d_gene: .; v_gene: TRBV18; CDR3aa: CASSPAGHRSYNEQFF
abundance: .; d_gene: TRBD1; v_gene: TRBV2; CDR3aa: CASRDRGLSEKLFF
abundance: .; d_gene: .; v_gene: TRBV11-3; CDR3aa: CASSLGASNYNEQFF
abundance: many; d_gene: .; v_gene: TRBV28; CDR3aa: CASRRPTGLNTEAFF
abundance: .; d_gene: TRBD1; v_gene: TRBV27; CDR3aa: CASSLDRALYGYTF
abundance: .; d_gene: .; v_gene: TRBV23-1; CDR3aa: CASSQTSRGDYEQYF
abundance: .; d_gene: TRBD1; v_gene: TRBV18; CDR3aa: CASSVQGHTEAFF
abundance: few; d_gene: .; v_gene: TRBV28; CDR3aa: CASSWFPRTAAKNIQYF
abundance: .; d_gene: TRBD2; v_gene: TRBV6-1; CDR3aa: CASSEAYGRANEQYF
abundance: .; d_gene: .; v_gene: TRBV5-4; CDR3aa: CASSLDITGEQYF
abundance: .; d_gene: .; v_gene: TRBV9; CDR3aa: CASSVEDTPEQFF
abundance: .; d_gene: .; v_gene: TRBV7-9; CDR3aa: CASSLIRAESDTQYF
abundance: .; d_gene: .; v_gene: TRBV14; CDR3aa: CASSPPDWRSYNEQFF
abundance: .; d_gene: .; v_gene: TRBV6-5; CDR3aa: CASSYRTGADYEQYF
abundance: .; d_gene: .; v_gene: TRBV27; CDR3aa: CASRGGTGRSIEQYF
abundance: .; d_gene: TRBD2; v_gene: TRBV27; CDR3aa: CASSLSPSGRFRFF
abundance: .; d_gene: TRBD2; v_gene: TRBV29-1; CDR3aa: CSVGLAAYEQYF
abundance: .; d_gene: TRBD1; v_gene: TRBV28; CDR3aa: CATQRIRGQVIQPQHF
abundance: .; d_gene: TRBD2; v_gene: TRBV6-4; CDR3aa: CASSEEGGHDEQFF
abundance: .; d_gene: TRBD1; v_gene: TRBV5-1; CDR3aa: CASSTGQGNTEAFF
abundance: .; d_gene: .; v_gene: TRBV6-1; CDR3aa: CASRILTENYGYTF
abundance: .; d_gene: TRBD2; v_gene: TRBV5-6; CDR3aa: CASSLRASGSNEQFF
abundance: few; d_gene: .; v_gene: TRBV7-2; CDR3aa: CASSLVGGASTDTQYF
abundance: few; d_gene: .; v_gene: TRBV11-3; CDR3aa: CASSSGQGYDTQYF
abundance: .; d_gene: .; v_gene: TRBV5-6; CDR3aa: CASSLTPRASNSPLHF
abundance: .; d_gene: .; v_gene: TRBV2; CDR3aa: CARGLGSNQPQHF
abundance: .; d_gene: .; v_gene: TRBV5-6; CDR3aa: CASSLVSSDTDTQYF
abundance: .; d_gene: TRBD1; v_gene: TRBV7-3; CDR3aa: CASSPYQGAGEQFF
abundance: few; d_gene: .; v_gene: TRBV4-3; CDR3aa: CASSQEWGGLSGNTIYF
abundance: .; d_gene: TRBD1; v_gene: TRBV29-1; CDR3aa: CSVPEGAGSTEAFF
abundance: .; d_gene: .; v_gene: TRBV19; CDR3aa: CASSIGGGKGNQPQHF
abundance: .; d_gene: .; v_gene: TRBV5-4; CDR3aa: CASSFLMSSYEQYF
abundance: .; d_gene: TRBD1; v_gene: TRBV7-6; CDR3aa: CASSTSTGGANTEAFF
abundance: .; d_gene: TRBD2; v_gene: TRBV7-9; CDR3aa: CASSGLAGSYNEQFF
abundance: .; d_gene: TRBD2; v_gene: TRBV18; CDR3aa: CASSPSGGGWNEQFF
abundance: .; d_gene: .; v_gene: TRBV7-9; CDR3aa: CASSPPRIAGYTF
abundance: .; d_gene: .; v_gene: TRBV5-1; CDR3aa: CASSLLGRGAGMYEQYF
abundance: .; d_gene: .; v_gene: TRBV6-6; CDR3aa: CASSHWAVWSYEQYF
abundance: .; d_gene: TRBD1; v_gene: TRBV11-1; CDR3aa: CASSLEGTASEKLFF
abundance: .; d_gene: TRBD1; v_gene: TRBV7-8; CDR3aa: CASKPTGTNNEQFF
abundance: .; d_gene: TRBD1; v_gene: TRBV27; CDR3aa: CASRRTGSRSPLHF
abundance: .; d_gene: TRBD1; v_gene: TRBV28; CDR3aa: CASSFRTGGVYEQYF
abundance: .; d_gene: .; v_gene: TRBV19; CDR3aa: CASTSLYAGWDMNTEAFF
abundance: once; d_gene: TRBD2; v_gene: TRBV7-6; CDR3aa: CASSLATSGTYNEQFF
abundance: .; d_gene: .; v_gene: TRBV2; CDR3aa: CATRTGEEVHEQYF
abundance: .; d_gene: .; v_gene: TRBV7-2; CDR3aa: CASSSRETQYF
abundance: .; d_gene: TRBD1; v_gene: TRBV5-4; CDR3aa: CASSRDSVGNTIYF
abundance: .; d_gene: TRBD2; v_gene: TRBV7-2; CDR3aa: CASSSTSGGSYEQYF
abundance: .; d_gene: TRBD1; v_gene: TRBV4-1; CDR3aa: CASSQPHRGTNEKLFF
abundance: .; d_gene: .; v_gene: TRBV28; CDR3aa: CASSPSMNTEAFF